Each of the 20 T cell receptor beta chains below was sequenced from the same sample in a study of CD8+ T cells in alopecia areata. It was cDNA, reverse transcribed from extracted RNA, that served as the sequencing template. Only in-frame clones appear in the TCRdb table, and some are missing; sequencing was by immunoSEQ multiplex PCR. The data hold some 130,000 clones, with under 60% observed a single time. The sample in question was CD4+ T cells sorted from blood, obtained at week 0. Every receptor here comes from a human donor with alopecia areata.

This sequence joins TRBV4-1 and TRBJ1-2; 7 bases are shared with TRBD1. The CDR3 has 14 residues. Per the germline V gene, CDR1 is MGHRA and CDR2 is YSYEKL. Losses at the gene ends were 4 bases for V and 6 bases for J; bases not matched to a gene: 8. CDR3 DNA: TGCGCCAGCAGCCTTCTCGACAGGGCCCATGGCTACACCTTC. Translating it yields CASSLLDRAHGYTF.

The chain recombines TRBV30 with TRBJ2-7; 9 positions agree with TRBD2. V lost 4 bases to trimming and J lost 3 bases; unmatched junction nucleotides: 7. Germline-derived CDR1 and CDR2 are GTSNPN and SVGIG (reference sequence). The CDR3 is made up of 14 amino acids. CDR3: CAWKPQRGVYEQYF. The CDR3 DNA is TGTGCCTGGAAACCCCAGCGGGGGGTCTACGAGCAGTACTTC.

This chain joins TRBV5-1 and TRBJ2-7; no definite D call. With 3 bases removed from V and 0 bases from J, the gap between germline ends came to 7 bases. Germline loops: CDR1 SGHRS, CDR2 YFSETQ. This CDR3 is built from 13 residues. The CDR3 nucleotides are TGCGCCAGCAGCTCGGCAGACTCCTACGAGCAGTACTTC. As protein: CASSSADSYEQYF.

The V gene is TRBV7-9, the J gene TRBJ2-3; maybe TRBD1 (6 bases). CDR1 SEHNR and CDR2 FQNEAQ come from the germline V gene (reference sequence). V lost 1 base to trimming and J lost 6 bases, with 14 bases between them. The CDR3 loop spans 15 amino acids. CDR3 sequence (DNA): TGTGCCAGCAGCTTAGTTTTCACAGGGACCGATACGCAGTATTTT. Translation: CASSLVFTGTDTQYF.

CDR3 sequence: CASTGTVNTEAFF. DNA for the CDR3: TGTGCCTCCACCGGGACGGTGAACACTGAAGCTTTCTTT. J is TRBJ1-1 and V is TRBV30, with a weak D call TRBD1 (5 bases). Trimming removed 7 bases at V and 0 bases at J, with 12 bases between. CDR3 size: 13 residues. The germline V gene has CDR1 GTSNPN and CDR2 SVGIG (reference sequence).

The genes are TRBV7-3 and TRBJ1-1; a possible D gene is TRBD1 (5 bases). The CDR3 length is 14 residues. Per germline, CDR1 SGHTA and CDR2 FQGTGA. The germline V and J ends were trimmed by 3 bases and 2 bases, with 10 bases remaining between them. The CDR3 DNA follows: TGTGCCAGCAGCTTGGACACTTTAAACACTGAAGCTTTCTTT. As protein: CASSLDTLNTEAFF.

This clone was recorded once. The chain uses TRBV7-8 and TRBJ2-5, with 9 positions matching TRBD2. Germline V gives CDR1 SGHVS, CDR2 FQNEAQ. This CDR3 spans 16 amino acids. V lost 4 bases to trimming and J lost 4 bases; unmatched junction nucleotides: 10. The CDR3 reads CASSSTGERGVETQYF. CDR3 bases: TGTGCCAGCAGCTCGACTGGGGAGCGGGGGGTAGAGACCCAGTACTTC.

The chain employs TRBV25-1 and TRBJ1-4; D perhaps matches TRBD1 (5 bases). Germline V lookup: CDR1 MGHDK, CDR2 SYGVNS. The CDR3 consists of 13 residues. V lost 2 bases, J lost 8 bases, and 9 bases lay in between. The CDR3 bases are TGTGCCAGCAGTGAAGGGGGAGGCGAAAAACTGTTTTTT. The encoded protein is CASSEGGGEKLFF.

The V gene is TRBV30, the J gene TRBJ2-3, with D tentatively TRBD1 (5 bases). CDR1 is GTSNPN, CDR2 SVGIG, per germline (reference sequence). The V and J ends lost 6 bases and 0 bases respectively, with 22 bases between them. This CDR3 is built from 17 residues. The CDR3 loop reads CACLNWGHLSSTDTQYF. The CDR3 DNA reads TGTGCCTGTCTAAATTGGGGCCATCTCTCTAGCACAGATACGCAGTATTTT. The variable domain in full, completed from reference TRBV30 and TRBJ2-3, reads SQTIHQWPATLVQPVGSPLSLECTVEGTSNPNLYWYRQAAGRGLQLLFYSVGIGQISSEVPQNLSASRPQDRQFILSSKKLLLSDSGFYLCACLNWGHLSSTDTQYFGPGTRLTVL.

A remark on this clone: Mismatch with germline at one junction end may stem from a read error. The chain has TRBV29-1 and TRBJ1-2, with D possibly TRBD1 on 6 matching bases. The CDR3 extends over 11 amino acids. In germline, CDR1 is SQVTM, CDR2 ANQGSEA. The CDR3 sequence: CSAEIGGGYTF. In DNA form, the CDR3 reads TGCAGCGCTGAAATTGGGGGCGGCTACACCTTC.

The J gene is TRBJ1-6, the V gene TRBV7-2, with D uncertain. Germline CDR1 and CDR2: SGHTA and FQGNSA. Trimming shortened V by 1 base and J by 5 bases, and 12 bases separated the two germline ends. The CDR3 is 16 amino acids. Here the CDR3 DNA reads TGTGCCAGCAGCTTAGTAGCGCCGGGGAATAATTCACCCCTCCACTTT. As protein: CASSLVAPGNNSPLHF.

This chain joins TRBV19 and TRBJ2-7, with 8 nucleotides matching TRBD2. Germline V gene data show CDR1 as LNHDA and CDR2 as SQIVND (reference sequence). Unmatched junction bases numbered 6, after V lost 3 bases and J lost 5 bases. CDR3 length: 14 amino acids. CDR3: CASSMGLDNDEQYF. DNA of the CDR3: TGTGCCAGTAGTATGGGACTAGATAACGACGAGCAGTACTTC.

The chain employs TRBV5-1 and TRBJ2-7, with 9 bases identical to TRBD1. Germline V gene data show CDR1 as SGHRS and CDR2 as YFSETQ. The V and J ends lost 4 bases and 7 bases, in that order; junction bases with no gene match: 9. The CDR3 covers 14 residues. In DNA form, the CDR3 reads TGCGCCAGCAGCCGAGGGGACAGGGCGGAAGAGCAGTACTTC. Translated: CASSRGDRAEEQYF.

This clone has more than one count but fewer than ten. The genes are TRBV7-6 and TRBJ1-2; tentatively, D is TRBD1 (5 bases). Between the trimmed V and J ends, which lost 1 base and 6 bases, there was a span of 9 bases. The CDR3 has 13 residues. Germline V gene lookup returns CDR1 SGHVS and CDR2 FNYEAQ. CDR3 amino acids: CASSLVTGHGYTF. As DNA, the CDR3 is TGTGCCAGCAGCTTAGTAACGGGGCATGGCTACACCTTC. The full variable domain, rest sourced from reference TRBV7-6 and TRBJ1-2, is GAGVSQSPRYKVTKRGQDVALRCDPISGHVSLYWYRQALGQGPEFLTYFNYEAQQDKSGLPNDRFSAERPEGSISTLTIQRTEQRDSAMYRCASSLVTGHGYTFGSGTRLTVV.

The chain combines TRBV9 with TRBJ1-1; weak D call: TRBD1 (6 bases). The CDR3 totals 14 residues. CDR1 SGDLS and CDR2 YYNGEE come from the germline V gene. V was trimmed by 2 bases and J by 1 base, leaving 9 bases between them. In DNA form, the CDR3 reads TGTGCCAGCAGCGTGGGACACCCGAACACTGAAGCTTTCTTT. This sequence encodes CASSVGHPNTEAFF. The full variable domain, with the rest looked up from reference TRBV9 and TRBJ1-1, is DSGVTQTPKHLITATGQRVTLRCSPRSGDLSVYWYQQSLDQGLQFLIQYYNGEERAKGNILERFSAQQFPDLHSELNLSSLELGDSALYFCASSVGHPNTEAFFGQGTRLTVV.

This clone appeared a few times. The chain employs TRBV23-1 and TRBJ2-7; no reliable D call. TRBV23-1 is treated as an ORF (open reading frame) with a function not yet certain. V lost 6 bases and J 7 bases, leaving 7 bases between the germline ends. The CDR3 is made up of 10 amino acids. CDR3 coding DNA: TGCGCCAGCAGCCATCGGGAGCAGTACTTC. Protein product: CASSHREQYF.

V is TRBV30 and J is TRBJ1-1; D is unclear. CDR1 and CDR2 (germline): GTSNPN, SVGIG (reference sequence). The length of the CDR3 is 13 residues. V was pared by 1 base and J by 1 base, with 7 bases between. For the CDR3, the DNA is TGTGCCTGGAGTGGTTCAGGGAACACTGAAGCTTTCTTT. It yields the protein CAWSGSGNTEAFF.

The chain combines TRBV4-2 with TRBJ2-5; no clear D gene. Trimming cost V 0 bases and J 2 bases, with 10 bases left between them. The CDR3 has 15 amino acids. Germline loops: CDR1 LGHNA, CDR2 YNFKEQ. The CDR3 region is CASSQDLGPQETQYF. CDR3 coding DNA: TGTGCCAGCAGCCAAGATCTTGGGCCGCAAGAGACCCAGTACTTC.

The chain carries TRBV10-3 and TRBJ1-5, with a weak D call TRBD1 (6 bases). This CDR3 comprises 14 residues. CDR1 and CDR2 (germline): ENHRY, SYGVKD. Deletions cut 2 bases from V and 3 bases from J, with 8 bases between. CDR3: CAISEGGANQPQHF. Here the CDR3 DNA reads TGTGCCATCAGTGAGGGGGGGGCCAATCAGCCCCAGCATTTT.

CDR3 in amino acids: CASSPVPPGAKNIQYF. The CDR3 nucleotides read TGTGCCAGCAGCCCGGTCCCCCCGGGGGCCAAAAACATTCAGTACTTC. The chain couples TRBV5-4 to TRBJ2-4; D possibly corresponds to TRBD2 (5 bases). The CDR3 extends over 16 amino acids. The germline gives CDR1 SGHNT, CDR2 YYREEE (reference sequence). V lost 4 bases and J lost 1, with 15 bases in between.